A selection of T cell receptor beta chains follows, all from one sample in a study of CD8 T cells in ankylosing spondylitis. From the 5' RACE reads, TCRdb called clonotypes with MiXCR, one entry per CDR3 protein. The data contain about 33,000 distinct CDR3 sequences, 14% of them singletons. Sequenced input: blood. The source of these receptors is a male donor with ankylosing spondylitis or in good health (not recorded which). CDR3s include the opening cysteine and the closing phenylalanine or tryptophan. A D gene is named only where the DNA matches it firmly. Clone size, where shown, is once, few, many, or a class for clones that have expanded.

V: TRBV4-3
size: -
J: TRBJ2-3
D: -
DNA: TGCGCCAGCAGCCAAGTTGCGGTCGATACGCAGTATTTT
CDR3: CASSQVAVDTQYF

V: TRBV7-2
size: -
J: TRBJ2-3
D: -
DNA: TGTGCCAGCAGCTTAGATGGGGATACGCAGTATTTT
CDR3: CASSLDGDTQYF

V: TRBV12-3/TRBV12-4
size: -
J: TRBJ1-1
D: -
DNA: TGTGCCAGCAGTTTACTGGGGGGGGGTGAAGCTTTCTTT
CDR3: CASSLLGGGEAFF

V: TRBV5-1
size: -
J: TRBJ2-2
D: -
DNA: TGCGCCAGCAGCTTGGTGGAGGTAGTGGAGCTGTTTTTT
CDR3: CASSLVEVVELFF

V: TRBV7-9
size: -
J: TRBJ1-1
D: -
DNA: TGTGCCAGCAGCAATACAGCGCCGAGCACTGAAGCTTTCTTT
CDR3: CASSNTAPSTEAFF

V: TRBV5-1
size: few
J: TRBJ2-3
D: -
DNA: TGCGCCAGCAGCTTGGCCGTGGACTTAGATACGCAGTATTTT
CDR3: CASSLAVDLDTQYF

V: TRBV4-2
size: -
J: TRBJ2-3
D: -
DNA: TGTGCCAGCAGCCAAGTAGGACCTCGGGATACGCAGTATTTT
CDR3: CASSQVGPRDTQYF

V: TRBV4-3
size: -
J: TRBJ2-2
D: -
DNA: TGCGCCAGCAGCCAAGATTGGGGTTTGACCGGGGAGCTGTTTTTT
CDR3: CASSQDWGLTGELFF

V: TRBV4-1
size: -
J: TRBJ2-1
D: -
DNA: TGCGCCAGCAGCCAAGATTTTGGCAGGGGCTCCTACAATGAGCAGTTCTTC
CDR3: CASSQDFGRGSYNEQFF

V: TRBV28
size: -
J: TRBJ2-1
D: TRBD2
DNA: TGTGCCAGCAGTGTTAGCGGGAGTGATAGCAATGAGCAGTTCTTC
CDR3: CASSVSGSDSNEQFF

V: TRBV20-1
size: few
J: TRBJ1-1
D: TRBD1
DNA: TGCAGTGCTGCCCCGACAGGGGGATTCCCCACTGAAGCTTTCTTT
CDR3: CSAAPTGGFPTEAFF

V: TRBV6-2/TRBV6-3
size: -
J: TRBJ2-2
D: -
DNA: TGTGCCAGCAGCTGGGATTCTGCGAACACCGGGGAGCTGTTTTTT
CDR3: CASSWDSANTGELFF

V: TRBV28
size: few
J: TRBJ2-7
D: -
DNA: TGTGCCAGCACCATCGGGGGCTTCTACGAGCAGTACTTC
CDR3: CASTIGGFYEQYF

V: TRBV7-6
size: -
J: TRBJ1-1
D: TRBD1
DNA: TGTGCCAGCAGCTCTGGACAGGGAACGAGGGGCACTGAAGCTTTCTTT
CDR3: CASSSGQGTRGTEAFF

V: TRBV10-3
size: few
J: TRBJ2-2
D: -
DNA: TGTGCCGTCTCTAGCGCGAACACCGGGGAGCTGTTTTTT
CDR3: CAVSSANTGELFF

V: TRBV29-1
size: few
J: TRBJ2-2
D: -
DNA: TGCAGCGTTGAAGAGGTAGTTCCCGGGGAGCTGTTTTTT
CDR3: CSVEEVVPGELFF

V: TRBV7-7
size: -
J: TRBJ2-5
D: -
DNA: TGTGCCAGCAGCCCCCTCGTCGGCCTCATAGAGACCCAGTACTTC
CDR3: CASSPLVGLIETQYF

V: TRBV20-1
size: few
J: TRBJ1-1
D: TRBD1
DNA: TGCAGTGCTAGGAGGGGACAGGGTAACACTGAAGCTTTCTTT
CDR3: CSARRGQGNTEAFF

V: TRBV19
size: -
J: TRBJ2-5
D: -
DNA: TGTGCCAGTAGTAGTAGCGGCCAAGAGACCCAGTACTTC
CDR3: CASSSSGQETQYF

V: TRBV12-3/TRBV12-4
size: -
J: TRBJ2-3
D: TRBD1
DNA: TGTGCCAGCAGTTGGGGACAGACGCAGTATTTT
CDR3: CASSWGQTQYF